This T cell receptor (beta chain) is from a study of B cell selection in AIRE deficiency. Study-wide points: Shared Treg sequences were biased toward short CDR3s with few non-templated nucleotide insertions. Of over 3,000 shared Treg TCRbeta sequences, about 30% were healthy-donor-only and 9.3% patient-only. About a third of healthy-shared Treg sequences were found among patient Tconv cells.

Trimming took off 2 bases at V and 10 bases at J, with 12 bases between the two ends. The CDR3 has 14 amino acids. Germline assignment: CDR1 SNHLY and CDR2 FYNNEI. CD4+CD127+ cells were sorted as the conventional CD4 T cells. In the authors' workflow: Approximately 100,000 patient and about 130,000 healthy donor in-frame TCRbeta sequences came from conventional T cells. Sequencing used immunoSEQ multiplex PCR; TCRdb keeps in-frame clones, though not all of them. V, J and clone size reflect that table, while D and trimming were determined from the DNA. The sample contains about 25,000 clones, roughly 95% of which appear only once. Regarding this clone: Its antigen is still unknown.

The rearrangement uses TRBV2 and TRBJ1-6, with D unresolved. Material for sequencing was CD4+CD127+ conventional T cells sorted from PBMCs. The TCR originated in a human donor in good health. The chain's CDR3 is CASSESALWSPLHF. CDR3 DNA: TGTGCCAGCAGTGAATCTGCCCTTTGGTCACCCCTCCACTTT.